These T cell receptor beta chains were read from a single sample in a study of CD8 T cells in Susac syndrome. MiXCR was run by TCRdb on the immunoSEQ multiplex PCR reads, yielding one entry per CDR3 protein. The table shows about 160,000 distinct CDR3 sequences, with around 93% occurring only once. Sequenced material: CD4+ T cells from PBMCs. Every receptor here comes from a human donor in good health. Each CDR3 is given with its conserved first and last residue. The D gene is left open where the match is weak. Size tells how often a clone was seen (once, few, many) or the class of an expanded clone, and some rows leave it out.

j_call clone_size v_call d_call cdr3_aa cdr3_nt
TRBJ1-2 once TRBV5-4 NA CASSGIRDYGYTF TGTGCCAGCAGCGGGATCAGGGACTATGGCTACACCTTC
TRBJ1-5 NA TRBV19 NA CASSIARRGGNQPQHF TGTGCCAGTAGTATAGCCCGTCGGGGAGGGAATCAGCCCCAGCATTTT
TRBJ2-1 NA TRBV20-1 NA CSAKNHRASYNEQFF TGCAGTGCAAAAAACCACAGGGCGTCCTACAATGAGCAGTTCTTC
TRBJ2-3 NA TRBV6-5 NA CASTRGRDSTDTQYF TGTGCCAGCACCAGGGGAAGGGACAGCACAGATACGCAGTATTTT
TRBJ1-1 once TRBV11-2 NA CASSFTQNTEAFF TGTGCCAGCAGCTTTACACAGAACACTGAAGCTTTCTTT
TRBJ2-3 once TRBV10-3 TRBD2 CAILAGGTDTQYF TGTGCCATTCTAGCGGGGGGCACAGATACGCAGTATTTT
TRBJ1-1 NA TRBV3-1 NA CASSRAGDALAFF TGTGCCAGCAGCCGGGCAGGGGATGCTTTAGCTTTCTTT
TRBJ1-2 NA TRBV5-4 TRBD1 CASSAGQERYGYTF TGTGCCAGCAGCGCCGGACAGGAGCGATATGGCTACACCTTC
TRBJ1-2 NA TRBV7-2 NA CASSPGRVSGYTF TGTGCCAGCAGCCCAGGCAGGGTATCTGGCTACACCTTC
TRBJ1-6 NA TRBV5-4 NA CASSLGAGAPLHF TGTGCCAGCAGCTTGGGGGCAGGGGCCCCCCTCCACTTT
TRBJ1-6 NA TRBV5-1 NA CASSLAPMNSYNSPLHF TGCGCCAGCAGCTTGGCTCCCATGAACTCCTATAATTCACCCCTCCACTTT
TRBJ1-2 NA TRBV5-1 TRBD1 CASSLAGEGAHGYTF TGCGCCAGCAGCTTGGCCGGGGAGGGGGCGCATGGCTACACCTTC
TRBJ2-1 NA TRBV12-3/TRBV12-4 NA CASSYSLYNEQFF TGTGCCAGCAGTTACTCCTTGTACAATGAGCAGTTCTTC
TRBJ1-4 NA TRBV12-5 NA CASVQFRGGDGNEKLFF TGTGCTAGTGTCCAGTTCCGGGGAGGGGACGGGAACGAAAAACTGTTTTTT
TRBJ2-3 NA TRBV5-5 NA CASSWVDTQYF TGTGCCAGCAGCTGGGTGGATACGCAGTATTTT
TRBJ2-3 NA TRBV5-1 TRBD2 CASSLEASGVIDTQYF TGCGCCAGCAGCCTGGAGGCTAGCGGGGTGATAGATACGCAGTATTTT
TRBJ1-1 NA TRBV20-1 NA CSARGRGFPEAFF TGCAGTGCTAGAGGGAGAGGGTTCCCTGAAGCTTTCTTT
TRBJ2-5 NA TRBV5-6 TRBD2 CASREAGGSETQYF TGTGCCAGCAGGGAAGCGGGGGGGAGTGAGACCCAGTACTTC
TRBJ2-1 NA TRBV6-2/TRBV6-3 TRBD2 CASRSGPGLARRGNEQFF TGTGCCAGCAGATCAGGACCGGGACTAGCGAGGAGGGGCAATGAGCAGTTCTTC
TRBJ2-1 once TRBV24-1 NA CATSDFVGQQFF TGTGCCACCAGTGATTTTGTAGGGCAGCAGTTCTTC
TRBJ1-1 NA TRBV5-1 NA CASSLGPGSTEAFF TGCGCCAGCAGCTTGGGTCCGGGAAGCACTGAAGCTTTCTTT
TRBJ2-1 NA TRBV19 TRBD1 CASKDRAVDEQFF TGTGCCAGTAAGGACAGGGCGGTGGATGAGCAGTTCTTC